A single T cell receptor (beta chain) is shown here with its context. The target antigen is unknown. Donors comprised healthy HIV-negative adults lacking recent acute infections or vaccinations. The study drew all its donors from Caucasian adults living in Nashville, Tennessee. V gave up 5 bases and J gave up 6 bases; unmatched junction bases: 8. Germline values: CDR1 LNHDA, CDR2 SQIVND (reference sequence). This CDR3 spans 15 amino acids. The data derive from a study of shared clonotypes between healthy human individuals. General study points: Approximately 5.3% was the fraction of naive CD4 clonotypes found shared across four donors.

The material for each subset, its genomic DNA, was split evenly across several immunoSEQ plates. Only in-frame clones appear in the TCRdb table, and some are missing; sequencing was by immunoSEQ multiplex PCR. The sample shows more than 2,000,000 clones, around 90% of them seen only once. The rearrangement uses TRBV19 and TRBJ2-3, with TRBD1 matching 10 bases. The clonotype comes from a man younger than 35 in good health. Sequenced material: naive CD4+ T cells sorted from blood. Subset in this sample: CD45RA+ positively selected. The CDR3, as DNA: TGTGCCAGTAGTGATGGGGGACAGGGGAAGGATACGCAGTATTTT. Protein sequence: CASSDGGQGKDTQYF.